Given below is one TCR beta chain in context. The data were obtained in a study of monozygotic twins with inflammatory bowel disease. Following a re-call of the 5' RACE reads, TCRdb has one entry per CDR3 protein and lacks DNA. The sample has about 160,000 distinct CDR3 sequences. Germline-derived CDR1 and CDR2 are SGHDT and YYEEEE. The CDR3 length is 13 residues. Investigators extracted total RNA from whole blood and did not sort T cells. The TCR comes from a human donor with ulcerative colitis or Crohn's disease, or a healthy co-twin of an affected twin (not recorded which). The sequencing input was blood. The chain recombines TRBV5-6 with TRBJ2-5. The CDR3 is CASNNPVQETQYF.